These T cell receptor beta chains were read from a single sample in a study of shared clonotypes between healthy human individuals. The assay was immunoSEQ multiplex PCR, and TCRdb's table has in-frame clones only and misses some. The sample holds about 820,000 clones, over 90% seen once. The sample taken for sequencing was naive CD8+ T cells sorted from blood. The receptor set was obtained from a man younger than 45 in good health. CDR3s include the opening cysteine and the closing phenylalanine or tryptophan. D genes are given only for firm matches.

d_call: .
v_call: TRBV18
j_call: TRBJ2-2
cdr3_aa: CASSPPGQTKPGELFF

d_call: TRBD2
v_call: TRBV7-9
j_call: TRBJ2-7
cdr3_aa: CASTYTTSGRDEQYF

d_call: .
v_call: TRBV28
j_call: TRBJ2-7
cdr3_aa: CASSRPGPTAYEQYF

d_call: .
v_call: TRBV27
j_call: TRBJ1-1
cdr3_aa: CASSSFGGSTEAFF

d_call: TRBD1
v_call: TRBV10-3
j_call: TRBJ2-7
cdr3_aa: CAISDGQGSFYEQYF

d_call: TRBD2
v_call: TRBV2
j_call: TRBJ2-7
cdr3_aa: CASSERGLASYEQYF

d_call: TRBD2
v_call: TRBV7-9
j_call: TRBJ2-7
cdr3_aa: CASSRGLAYEQYF

d_call: .
v_call: TRBV7-9
j_call: TRBJ2-5
cdr3_aa: CAISGVGTQYF

d_call: .
v_call: TRBV27
j_call: TRBJ2-7
cdr3_aa: CASRAGGSVNEQYF

d_call: .
v_call: TRBV27
j_call: TRBJ2-7
cdr3_aa: CASSLSWETYEQYF

d_call: .
v_call: TRBV7-2
j_call: TRBJ2-7
cdr3_aa: CARNELGEQYF

d_call: .
v_call: TRBV5-1
j_call: TRBJ2-7
cdr3_aa: CASSTPTTGRYEQYF

d_call: .
v_call: TRBV20-1
j_call: TRBJ2-1
cdr3_aa: CSANNEQFF

d_call: .
v_call: TRBV27
j_call: TRBJ2-1
cdr3_aa: CASSSSLEQFF

d_call: .
v_call: TRBV27
j_call: TRBJ2-7
cdr3_aa: CASSLRVSYEQYF

d_call: TRBD1
v_call: TRBV7-8
j_call: TRBJ1-5
cdr3_aa: CASSPPGQGTNQPQHF

d_call: .
v_call: TRBV10-2
j_call: TRBJ2-7
cdr3_aa: CASTLAHEQYF

d_call: .
v_call: TRBV9
j_call: TRBJ2-7
cdr3_aa: CASSVFTGFEQYF

d_call: .
v_call: TRBV16
j_call: TRBJ2-1
cdr3_aa: CASSQSGFDEQFF

d_call: TRBD1
v_call: TRBV2
j_call: TRBJ2-1
cdr3_aa: CASIRTGAAFEFF

d_call: .
v_call: TRBV27
j_call: TRBJ1-1
cdr3_aa: CASSPSPFYTEAFF

d_call: TRBD2
v_call: TRBV7-8
j_call: TRBJ2-1
cdr3_aa: CASSPLGLADNEQFF

d_call: TRBD2
v_call: TRBV4-1
j_call: TRBJ2-3
cdr3_aa: CASSQLAGGTDTQYF

d_call: .
v_call: TRBV5-1
j_call: TRBJ2-7
cdr3_aa: CASSFGSSYEQYF

d_call: TRBD2
v_call: TRBV9
j_call: TRBJ2-5
cdr3_aa: CASSPFLAGGEETQYF

d_call: .
v_call: TRBV5-1
j_call: TRBJ2-5
cdr3_aa: CASSLAPSGLETQYF

d_call: TRBD1
v_call: TRBV27
j_call: TRBJ1-5
cdr3_aa: CASSLYPPDRVGQPQHF

d_call: .
v_call: TRBV6-6
j_call: TRBJ1-2
cdr3_aa: CASSFTLGTDNYGYTF

d_call: .
v_call: TRBV4-3
j_call: TRBJ1-2
cdr3_aa: CASSQGRSVQLYGYTF

d_call: TRBD1
v_call: TRBV2
j_call: TRBJ1-1
cdr3_aa: CALAVNRGTEAFF

d_call: TRBD1
v_call: TRBV27
j_call: TRBJ2-1
cdr3_aa: CASSRDRGGNEQFF